This T cell receptor beta chain comes out of a study of PD-L1 blockade in urothelial cancer. This CDR3 comprises 13 residues. Germline CDR1 and CDR2: SGHNT and YENEEA. Deletions cut 1 base from V and 6 bases from J, with 10 bases between. Time point given: peripheral blood 6 weeks after treatment start. Sample contribution per patient ranged from 1 to 8, covering pretreatment and on-treatment. Here immunoSEQ multiplex PCR was the method, and the copy in TCRdb shows in-frame clones only, minus some. The sample lists about 48,000 clones, roughly 80% occurring once. The chain is built from TRBV11-3 and TRBJ2-7, with a tentative D call TRBD2 (6 bases). The starting material was PBMCs, obtained around atezolizumab (anti-PD-L1) treatment. The clonotype originates from a man aged 70 or older with urothelial cancer. The CDR3 reads CASSLGGSGEQYF. The CDR3, as DNA: TGTGCCAGCAGCTTAGGAGGTAGCGGCGAGCAGTACTTC. Looking up the rest from reference TRBV11-3 and TRBJ2-7 gives the full variable domain: EAGVVQSPRYKIIEKKQPVAFWCNPISGHNTLYWYLQNLGQGPELLIRYENEEAVDDSQLPKDRFSAERLKGVDSTLKIQPAELGDSAVYLCASSLGGSGEQYFGPGTRLTVT.